The rows below give T cell receptor beta chains drawn from one sample of a study of CD8+ T cells in alopecia areata. The method was immunoSEQ multiplex PCR; TCRdb's version includes in-frame clones alone and lacks a portion of them. Among 150,000 to 200,000 clones, about three fifths were seen once, and the ten largest hold 1%. The sample in question was CD4+ T cells sorted from blood, obtained at week 24, from a patient treated with tofacitinib. The receptor set was obtained from a human donor with alopecia areata. CDR3s include the opening cysteine and the closing phenylalanine or tryptophan. Each record gives: D gene, J gene, V gene, clone size, CDR3 DNA, CDR3 protein. D genes are given only for firm matches. The size of a clone is reported for some rows only, either as once, few or many, or as a class for expanded clones.

d_gene: TRBD1
j_gene: TRBJ1-1
v_gene: TRBV29-1
abundance: -
CDR3nt: TGCAGCGTTGGGTTCCGGGACAGGCTGAACACTGAAGCTTTCTTT
CDR3aa: CSVGFRDRLNTEAFF

d_gene: -
j_gene: TRBJ1-2
v_gene: TRBV30
abundance: -
CDR3nt: TGTGCCTGGAGTGTACGGGGAAATGGCTACACCTTC
CDR3aa: CAWSVRGNGYTF

d_gene: -
j_gene: TRBJ2-5
v_gene: TRBV7-2
abundance: -
CDR3nt: TGTGCCAGCAGTCGCCAGAAGCAGCGGGCGGAGACCCAGTACTTC
CDR3aa: CASSRQKQRAETQYF

d_gene: -
j_gene: TRBJ1-2
v_gene: TRBV21-1
abundance: -
CDR3nt: TGTGCCAGCTGGCCAGACCGTAGCTACACCTTC
CDR3aa: CASWPDRSYTF

d_gene: -
j_gene: TRBJ1-2
v_gene: TRBV19
abundance: few
CDR3nt: TGTGCCAGTAGTACGCTTTTCAGGGACTCTAACTATGGCTACACCTTC
CDR3aa: CASSTLFRDSNYGYTF

d_gene: TRBD1
j_gene: TRBJ2-7
v_gene: TRBV25-1
abundance: -
CDR3nt: TGTGCCAGCAGAATGAGAGACAGGGTTATCGAGCAGTACTTC
CDR3aa: CASRMRDRVIEQYF

d_gene: -
j_gene: TRBJ1-1
v_gene: TRBV29-1
abundance: -
CDR3nt: TGCAGCGTTGAAGCTGTACTGACGAGCTCAGCTTTCTTT
CDR3aa: CSVEAVLTSSAFF

d_gene: -
j_gene: TRBJ1-1
v_gene: TRBV20-1
abundance: -
CDR3nt: TGCAGTGCTAGGGGGGTCACTGAAGCTTTCTTT
CDR3aa: CSARGVTEAFF

d_gene: -
j_gene: TRBJ1-5
v_gene: TRBV27
abundance: -
CDR3nt: TGTGCCACCGCTCCGACAGGAGGGGATAATCAGCCCCAGCATTTT
CDR3aa: CATAPTGGDNQPQHF

d_gene: -
j_gene: TRBJ1-1
v_gene: TRBV10-3
abundance: -
CDR3nt: TGTGCCACCCGCGGGGGCAACCTGAACACTGAAGCTTTCTTT
CDR3aa: CATRGGNLNTEAFF

d_gene: -
j_gene: TRBJ2-7
v_gene: TRBV2
abundance: -
CDR3nt: TGTGCCAGCGTATTGGACCCGAGCTCCTACGAGCAGTACTTC
CDR3aa: CASVLDPSSYEQYF

d_gene: -
j_gene: TRBJ1-6
v_gene: TRBV5-6
abundance: -
CDR3nt: TGTGCCAGCAGCTTGTCGAATTCACCCCTCCACTTT
CDR3aa: CASSLSNSPLHF

d_gene: -
j_gene: TRBJ1-2
v_gene: TRBV2
abundance: -
CDR3nt: TGTGCCAGCAGTGTCGACGGGACCAGCTATGGCTACACCTTC
CDR3aa: CASSVDGTSYGYTF

d_gene: -
j_gene: TRBJ2-2
v_gene: TRBV6-1
abundance: -
CDR3nt: TGTGCCAGCAGCGTCGGGGAGGCGGGGACCGGGGAGCTGTTTTTT
CDR3aa: CASSVGEAGTGELFF

d_gene: -
j_gene: TRBJ1-1
v_gene: TRBV29-1
abundance: -
CDR3nt: TGCAGCGCGTCAGAATACCGGAGTGAAGCTTTCTTT
CDR3aa: CSASEYRSEAFF

d_gene: -
j_gene: TRBJ1-1
v_gene: TRBV6-5
abundance: -
CDR3nt: TGTGCCAGCAGTTCCGCCACAGGGCGTTTTACTGAAGCTTTCTTT
CDR3aa: CASSSATGRFTEAFF

d_gene: -
j_gene: TRBJ2-7
v_gene: TRBV2
abundance: -
CDR3nt: TGTGCCAGCAGTGATAGGCACGAGCAGTACTTC
CDR3aa: CASSDRHEQYF

d_gene: -
j_gene: TRBJ1-5
v_gene: TRBV29-1
abundance: -
CDR3nt: TGCAGCCGCCACAGCAATCAGCCCCAGCATTTT
CDR3aa: CSRHSNQPQHF

d_gene: -
j_gene: TRBJ2-3
v_gene: TRBV9
abundance: -
CDR3nt: TGTGCCAGCAGCGCCAGCCCAGGGAGCAGGACAGATACGCAGTATTTT
CDR3aa: CASSASPGSRTDTQYF

d_gene: TRBD1
j_gene: TRBJ2-2
v_gene: TRBV30
abundance: -
CDR3nt: TGTGCCTGGACCCTAGGGGGCGCGGGCACCGGGGAGCTGTTTTTT
CDR3aa: CAWTLGGAGTGELFF

d_gene: -
j_gene: TRBJ2-5
v_gene: TRBV6-5
abundance: few
CDR3nt: TGTGCCAGCAGTTCCCCCCGGAGCCGAGAGACCCAGTACTTC
CDR3aa: CASSSPRSRETQYF

d_gene: -
j_gene: TRBJ1-5
v_gene: TRBV2
abundance: -
CDR3nt: TGTGCCAGCAACAGGAGGAATCAGCCCCAGCATTTT
CDR3aa: CASNRRNQPQHF

d_gene: -
j_gene: TRBJ2-5
v_gene: TRBV7-2
abundance: once
CDR3nt: TGTGCCAGCAGCTTAGGACACCTAGAGACCCAGTACTTC
CDR3aa: CASSLGHLETQYF

d_gene: -
j_gene: TRBJ1-6
v_gene: TRBV30
abundance: -
CDR3nt: TGTGCCTGGAGTCCCTCGGGGGCCTCACCCCTCCACTTT
CDR3aa: CAWSPSGASPLHF

d_gene: -
j_gene: TRBJ2-7
v_gene: TRBV15
abundance: -
CDR3nt: TGTGCCACCAGCAGAGACGCCTCGACAGTCCTTTCCTACGAGCAGTACTTC
CDR3aa: CATSRDASTVLSYEQYF

d_gene: -
j_gene: TRBJ2-1
v_gene: TRBV18
abundance: few
CDR3nt: TGTGCCAGCTCATTAAAGACAGGAACCTACAATGAGCAGTTCTTC
CDR3aa: CASSLKTGTYNEQFF

d_gene: -
j_gene: TRBJ2-7
v_gene: TRBV30
abundance: -
CDR3nt: TGTGCCTGGTCCGACGGTAACGAGCAGTACTTC
CDR3aa: CAWSDGNEQYF

d_gene: TRBD2
j_gene: TRBJ2-2
v_gene: TRBV7-3
abundance: few
CDR3nt: TGTGCCAGCAGCTGGACTAGTACCGGGGAGCTGTTTTTT
CDR3aa: CASSWTSTGELFF

d_gene: TRBD1
j_gene: TRBJ1-5
v_gene: TRBV2
abundance: -
CDR3nt: TGTGCCAGCAGTGTTACAGGGGCGGATCAGCCCCAGCATTTT
CDR3aa: CASSVTGADQPQHF

d_gene: TRBD2
j_gene: TRBJ2-7
v_gene: TRBV6-6
abundance: -
CDR3nt: TGTGCCAGCAGCCAGACTCTAGCGGGGGACGTCTACGAGCAGTACTTC
CDR3aa: CASSQTLAGDVYEQYF

d_gene: -
j_gene: TRBJ1-2
v_gene: TRBV5-6
abundance: -
CDR3nt: TGTGCCAGCAGCTTTACAGAGAACTATGGCTACACCTTC
CDR3aa: CASSFTENYGYTF

d_gene: TRBD1
j_gene: TRBJ2-5
v_gene: TRBV29-1
abundance: -
CDR3nt: TGCAGCGTTGTAGAACAGGGGCAGACCCAGTACTTC
CDR3aa: CSVVEQGQTQYF

d_gene: -
j_gene: TRBJ2-2
v_gene: TRBV6-4
abundance: many
CDR3nt: TGTGCCAGCAGTGAAAGGGCGGGATCCACCGGGGAGCTGTTTTTT
CDR3aa: CASSERAGSTGELFF

d_gene: -
j_gene: TRBJ2-7
v_gene: TRBV7-8
abundance: -
CDR3nt: TGTGCCAGCAGCTCTTGGGGAACGGGCTACGAGCAGTACTTC
CDR3aa: CASSSWGTGYEQYF

d_gene: TRBD2
j_gene: TRBJ2-3
v_gene: TRBV2
abundance: -
CDR3nt: TGTGCCAGCATGGGAGGGTATACGCAGTATTTT
CDR3aa: CASMGGYTQYF

d_gene: -
j_gene: TRBJ2-3
v_gene: TRBV29-1
abundance: few
CDR3nt: TGCAGCGTTCTAATGTTTGTTGCGGGGAACACAGATACGCAGTATTTT
CDR3aa: CSVLMFVAGNTDTQYF

d_gene: -
j_gene: TRBJ1-4
v_gene: TRBV4-3
abundance: few
CDR3nt: TGCGCCAGCAGCCAAGCAACTCGGTCGGGGGCTAATAATGAAAAACTGTTTTTT
CDR3aa: CASSQATRSGANNEKLFF

d_gene: -
j_gene: TRBJ2-3
v_gene: TRBV19
abundance: -
CDR3nt: TGTGCCAGTAGTATATCGGCGGTGGGGATGGATACGCAGTATTTT
CDR3aa: CASSISAVGMDTQYF

d_gene: TRBD1
j_gene: TRBJ1-6
v_gene: TRBV15
abundance: once
CDR3nt: TGTGCCACCAGCAGAGAGGGCAGGGGGACTCCCCTCCACTTT
CDR3aa: CATSREGRGTPLHF

d_gene: -
j_gene: TRBJ2-7
v_gene: TRBV29-1
abundance: -
CDR3nt: TGCAGCGTTGAGACCCGACCTTGGGAGCAGTACTTC
CDR3aa: CSVETRPWEQYF

d_gene: -
j_gene: TRBJ2-2
v_gene: TRBV30
abundance: -
CDR3nt: TGTGCCTGGAGGGTCAGACCGACCGGGGAGCTGTTTTTT
CDR3aa: CAWRVRPTGELFF

d_gene: -
j_gene: TRBJ1-1
v_gene: TRBV5-1
abundance: -
CDR3nt: TGCGCCAGCAGCTTGGGTGGACGCGAAGCTTTCTTT
CDR3aa: CASSLGGREAFF

d_gene: -
j_gene: TRBJ2-4
v_gene: TRBV29-1
abundance: -
CDR3nt: TGCAGCGTTGAAGATCACGGCAAAAACATTCAGTACTTC
CDR3aa: CSVEDHGKNIQYF

d_gene: -
j_gene: TRBJ2-3
v_gene: TRBV29-1
abundance: -
CDR3nt: TGCAGCGTTGATTTATTAGATACGCAGTATTTT
CDR3aa: CSVDLLDTQYF

d_gene: TRBD2
j_gene: TRBJ2-2
v_gene: TRBV6-5
abundance: -
CDR3nt: TGTGCCAGCATCTCGCTGGGGACTAGCGCCGGGGAGCTGTTTTTT
CDR3aa: CASISLGTSAGELFF

d_gene: TRBD2
j_gene: TRBJ2-7
v_gene: TRBV11-2
abundance: few
CDR3nt: TGTGCCAGCAGCTTAGTGGTTCGAGCAGCGGGGGGCGAGCAGTACTTC
CDR3aa: CASSLVVRAAGGEQYF

d_gene: -
j_gene: TRBJ2-1
v_gene: TRBV20-1
abundance: -
CDR3nt: TGCAGTGCTAGAGATATTGGAGGGTGGATCTTC
CDR3aa: CSARDIGGWIF

d_gene: -
j_gene: TRBJ2-1
v_gene: TRBV5-1
abundance: -
CDR3nt: TGCGCCAGCAGCTACGTGGGAAACAATGAGCAGTTCTTC
CDR3aa: CASSYVGNNEQFF

d_gene: -
j_gene: TRBJ2-3
v_gene: TRBV5-6
abundance: few
CDR3nt: TGTGCCAGCAGCTTGTGGGGACGCATACAGAGCACAGATACGCAGTATTTT
CDR3aa: CASSLWGRIQSTDTQYF

d_gene: -
j_gene: TRBJ2-7
v_gene: TRBV5-6
abundance: few
CDR3nt: TGTGCCAGCAGCTTGGGTTCAGTGACCTCCTACGAGCAGTACTTC
CDR3aa: CASSLGSVTSYEQYF

d_gene: -
j_gene: TRBJ2-7
v_gene: TRBV5-6
abundance: few
CDR3nt: TGTGCCAGCAGCTTGGGACTTTCCGGTTCCTACGAGCAGTACTTC
CDR3aa: CASSLGLSGSYEQYF